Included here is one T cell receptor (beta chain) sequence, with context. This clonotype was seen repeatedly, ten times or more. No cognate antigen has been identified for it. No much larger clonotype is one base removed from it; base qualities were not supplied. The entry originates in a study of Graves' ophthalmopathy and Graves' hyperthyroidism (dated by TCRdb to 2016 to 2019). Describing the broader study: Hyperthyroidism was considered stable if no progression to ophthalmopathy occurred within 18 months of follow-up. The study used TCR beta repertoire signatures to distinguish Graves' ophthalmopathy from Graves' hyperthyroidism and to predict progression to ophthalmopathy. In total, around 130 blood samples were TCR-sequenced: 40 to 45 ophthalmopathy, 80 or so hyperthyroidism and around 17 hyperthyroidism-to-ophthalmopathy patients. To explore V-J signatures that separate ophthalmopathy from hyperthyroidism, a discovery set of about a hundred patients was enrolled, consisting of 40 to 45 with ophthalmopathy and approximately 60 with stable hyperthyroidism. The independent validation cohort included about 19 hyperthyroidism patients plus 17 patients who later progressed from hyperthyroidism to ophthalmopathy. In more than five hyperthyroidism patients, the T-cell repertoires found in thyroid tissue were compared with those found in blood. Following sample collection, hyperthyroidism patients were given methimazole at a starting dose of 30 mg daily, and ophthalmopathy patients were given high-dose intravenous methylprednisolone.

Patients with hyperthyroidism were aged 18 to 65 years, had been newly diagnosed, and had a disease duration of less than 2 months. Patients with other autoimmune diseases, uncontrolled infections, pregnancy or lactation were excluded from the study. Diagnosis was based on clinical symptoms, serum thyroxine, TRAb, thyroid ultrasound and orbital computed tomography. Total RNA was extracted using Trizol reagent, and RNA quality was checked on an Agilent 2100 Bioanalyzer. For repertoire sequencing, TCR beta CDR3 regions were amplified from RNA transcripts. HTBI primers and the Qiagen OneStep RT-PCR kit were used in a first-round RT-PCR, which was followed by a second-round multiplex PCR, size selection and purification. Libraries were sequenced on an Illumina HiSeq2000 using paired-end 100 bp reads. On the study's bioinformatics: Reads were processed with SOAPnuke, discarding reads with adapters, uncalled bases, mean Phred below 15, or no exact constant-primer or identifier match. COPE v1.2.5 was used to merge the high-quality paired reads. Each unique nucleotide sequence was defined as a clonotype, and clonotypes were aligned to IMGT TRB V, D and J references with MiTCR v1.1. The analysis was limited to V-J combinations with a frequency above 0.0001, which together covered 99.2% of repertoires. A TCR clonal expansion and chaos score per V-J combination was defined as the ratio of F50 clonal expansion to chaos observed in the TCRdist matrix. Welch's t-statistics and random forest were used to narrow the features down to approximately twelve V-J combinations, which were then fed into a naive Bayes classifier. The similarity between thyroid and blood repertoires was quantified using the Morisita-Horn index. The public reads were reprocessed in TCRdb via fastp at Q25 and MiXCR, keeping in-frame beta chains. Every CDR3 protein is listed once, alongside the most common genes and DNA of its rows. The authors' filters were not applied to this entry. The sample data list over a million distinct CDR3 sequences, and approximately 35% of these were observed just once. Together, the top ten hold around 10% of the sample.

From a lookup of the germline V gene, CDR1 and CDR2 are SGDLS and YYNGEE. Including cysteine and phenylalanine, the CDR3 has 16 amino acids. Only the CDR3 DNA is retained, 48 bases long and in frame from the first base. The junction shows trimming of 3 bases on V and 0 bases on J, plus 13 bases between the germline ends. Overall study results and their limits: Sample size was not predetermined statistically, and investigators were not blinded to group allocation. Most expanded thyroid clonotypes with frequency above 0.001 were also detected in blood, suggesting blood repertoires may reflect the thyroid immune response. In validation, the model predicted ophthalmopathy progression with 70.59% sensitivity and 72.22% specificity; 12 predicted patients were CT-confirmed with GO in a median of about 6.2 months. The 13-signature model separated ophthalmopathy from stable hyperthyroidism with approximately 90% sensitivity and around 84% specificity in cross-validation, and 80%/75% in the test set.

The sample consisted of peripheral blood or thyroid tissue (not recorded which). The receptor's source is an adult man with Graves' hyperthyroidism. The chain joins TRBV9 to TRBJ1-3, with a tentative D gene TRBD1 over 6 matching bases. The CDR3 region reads CASSGPNRDSGNTIYF. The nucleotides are TGTGCCAGCAGCGGACCAAACAGGGACTCTGGAAACACCATATATTTT.